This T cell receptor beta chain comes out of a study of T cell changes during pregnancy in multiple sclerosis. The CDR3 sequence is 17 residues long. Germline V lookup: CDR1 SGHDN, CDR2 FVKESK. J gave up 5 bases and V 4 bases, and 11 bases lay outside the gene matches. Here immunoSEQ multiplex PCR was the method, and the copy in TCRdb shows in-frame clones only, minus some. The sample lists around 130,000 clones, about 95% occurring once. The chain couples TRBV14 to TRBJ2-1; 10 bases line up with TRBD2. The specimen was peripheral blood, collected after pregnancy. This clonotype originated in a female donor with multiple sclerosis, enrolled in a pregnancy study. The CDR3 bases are TGTGCCAGCAGCCCATACTATAGCGGGAGGAGCCACAATGAGCAGTTCTTC. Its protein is CASSPYYSGRSHNEQFF.